This T cell receptor beta chain derives from a study of control samples from healthy donors and cancer patients. CDR3 length equals 18 residues. Trimming cost V 2 bases and J 4 bases; bases outside gene matches: 14. Germline lookup yields CDR1 MNHEY and CDR2 SMNVEV (reference sequence). Repertoires were generated with immunoSEQ multiplex PCR, while TCRdb's copy carries only in-frame clones and drops some. Among 150,000 to 200,000 clones, around nine tenths were seen once, and the ten largest hold around 12%. This chain links TRBV27 with TRBJ1-2; 9 bases map to TRBD1. Sequenced material: blood. The sequence came from a man in his thirties or forties in good health. CDR3 region: CASSLIGLGQGSTYGYTF. DNA of the CDR3: TGTGCCAGCAGTTTAATCGGGTTAGGACAGGGGAGTACCTATGGCTACACCTTC.